Following are 21 T cell receptor beta chains from one sample sequenced in a study of blood T cell repertoires in COVID-19. The table came from immunoSEQ multiplex PCR; TCRdb's copy has only in-frame clones and leaves some out. The sample lists 30,000 to 50,000 clones, around 74% occurring once. The sample was peripheral blood. These receptors originate from a man between 65 and 85 years old with acute or convalescent COVID-19.

This chain connects TRBV10-3 to TRBJ2-3, with D tentatively TRBD2 (5 bases). The V gene's germline CDR1 is ENHRY and CDR2 SYGVKD. The CDR3 extends over 15 amino acids. Trimming left V 4 bases short and J 2 bases short, with 13 bases between. The CDR3 loop is CAISAGRVLTDTQYF. The CDR3 bases are TGTGCCATCAGTGCCGGGCGGGTACTCACAGATACGCAGTATTTT.

This clone was counted a few times. V usage is TRBV27 and J usage is TRBJ2-4, with a weak D call TRBD2 (5 bases). CDR3 length: 20 residues. V lost 7 bases, J lost 3 bases, and 31 bases lay in between. Per the germline V gene, CDR1 is MNHEY and CDR2 is SMNVEV (reference sequence). This chain's CDR3 is CASTPSPPEVAGIIKNIQYF. Written as DNA, the CDR3 is TGTGCCAGCACCCCCTCGCCTCCAGAAGTGGCCGGGATCATCAAAAACATTCAGTACTTC.

This chain joins TRBV28 and TRBJ1-1; D is uncertain. The CDR3 is 15 amino acids. Trimming took 3 bases from V and 1 from J, leaving 12 bases between them. The germline gives CDR1 MDHEN, CDR2 SYDVKM. The CDR3 region has the DNA TGTGCCAGCAGTTTCCGCGGGTCAGGGAACACTGAAGCTTTCTTT. Its translation is CASSFRGSGNTEAFF.

This clone has more than one count but fewer than ten. The J gene is TRBJ2-2, the V gene TRBV15; D is possibly TRBD2 (7 bases). The ends were cut back, 1 base at V and 3 bases at J, with 12 bases in the middle. Germline-derived CDR1 and CDR2 are LNHNV and YYDKDF (reference sequence). The CDR3 loop spans 16 amino acids. The CDR3: CATSRVGGRDTGELFF. CDR3 DNA: TGTGCCACCAGCAGAGTCGGGGGGCGGGACACCGGGGAGCTGTTTTTT. Based on the CDR3 plus reference TRBV15 and TRBJ2-2, the full variable domain is DAMVIQNPRYQVTQFGKPVTLSCSQTLNHNVMYWYQQKSSQAPKLLFHYYDKDFNNEADTPDNFQSRRPNTSFCFLDIRSPGLGDTAMYLCATSRVGGRDTGELFFGEGSRLTVL.

The V and J genes are TRBV6-6 and TRBJ2-7, with 14 bases identical to TRBD2. This CDR3 contains 21 residues. Trimming removed 5 bases from V and 2 bases from J; junction bases left unmatched: 20. Germline V gives CDR1 MNHNY, CDR2 SVGAGI (reference sequence). The CDR3 reads CASSPPFGSGTSGSTAYEQYF. CDR3 nucleotide sequence: TGTGCCAGCAGTCCGCCTTTTGGGAGCGGGACTAGCGGGAGTACCGCCTACGAGCAGTACTTC.

The rearrangement links TRBV6-2 or TRBV6-3 to TRBJ2-3; D may be TRBD2 (5 bases). The germline V gene has CDR1 MNHEY and CDR2 SVGEGT. Trimming removed 4 bases at V and 1 base at J, with 6 bases between. The CDR3 runs to 13 residues. The CDR3: CASSWGGTDTQYF. CDR3 sequence (DNA): TGTGCCAGCAGTTGGGGAGGCACAGATACGCAGTATTTT.

The chain has TRBV19 and TRBJ1-4, with 9 bases identical to TRBD1. The germline gives CDR1 LNHDA, CDR2 SQIVND (reference sequence). After removal of 6 bases from V and 3 bases from J, the junction contained 5 bases not matched to a gene. The CDR3 covers 15 residues. This chain's CDR3 is CASSRRQGANEKLFF. The CDR3 DNA reads as TGTGCCAGTAGCCGCCGACAGGGGGCTAATGAAAAACTGTTTTTT.

The chain joins TRBV5-1 to TRBJ1-3, with 8 bases aligning to TRBD1. The germline V gene has CDR1 SGHRS and CDR2 YFSETQ. After removal of 3 bases from V and 4 bases from J, the junction contained 9 bases not matched to a gene. The CDR3 length is 16 residues. The CDR3 protein is CASSSPSGGFGNTIYF. The CDR3 bases are TGCGCCAGCAGCTCGCCCTCAGGGGGCTTCGGAAACACCATATATTTT.

The chain uses TRBV5-1 and TRBJ2-2; 7 bases fit TRBD2. V lost 4 bases and J lost 6; bases outside the gene matches: 3. CDR1 is SGHRS, CDR2 YFSETQ, per germline. The length of the CDR3 is 13 residues. The CDR3 reads CASSTGLAGELFF. The DNA for the CDR3 is TGCGCCAGCAGCACTGGACTAGCCGGGGAGCTGTTTTTT.

The CDR3 region has the DNA TGTGCCAGCACCTGGACAGGGAGTGAAAAACTGTTTTTT. Translation: CASTWTGSEKLFF. The chain recombines TRBV25-1 with TRBJ1-4; 8 positions agree with TRBD1. Trimming took 7 bases from V and 7 from J; bases not matched to a gene: 5. Germline lookup yields CDR1 MGHDK and CDR2 SYGVNS. The CDR3 runs 13 residues.

The chain is built from TRBV21-1 and TRBJ2-2; the DNA was not used to check the table's D call, TRBD2. TRBV21-1 is annotated as a pseudogene. This CDR3 is built from 18 residues. CDR3 coding DNA: TGTGCCAGCAGCAAAGGTAAAGGACTTAAGGGGAACACCGGGGAGCTGTTTTTT. This encodes CASSKGKGLKGNTGELFF.

This chain uses TRBV5-1 with TRBJ1-2; possible D gene TRBD1, 6 bases. Trimming pared 0 bases from V and 6 bases from J, leaving 12 bases between. Germline CDR1 SGHRS, CDR2 YFSETQ. The CDR3 has 14 residues. The CDR3 nucleotides read TGCGCCAGCAGCTTGGTCAGGGGTGGGGATGGCTACACCTTC. Encoded protein: CASSLVRGGDGYTF.

The chain is built from TRBV2 and TRBJ2-7, with TRBD1 identical over 7 bases. V was pared by 6 bases and J by 10 bases, with 9 bases of the junction left unmatched. The CDR3 is 12 amino acids. The germline CDR1 and CDR2 sequences are SNHLY and FYNNEI. CDR3 in amino acids: CASSAIGTVQYF. The CDR3 DNA reads as TGTGCCAGCAGCGCCATCGGGACAGTTCAGTACTTC.

This clone was observed a handful of times. V is TRBV19 and J is TRBJ2-3; TRBD2 matches at 8 bases. CDR1 and CDR2 (germline): LNHDA, SQIVND (reference sequence). The CDR3 covers 14 residues. The V and J ends lost 3 bases and 4 bases, in that order; junction bases with no gene match: 3. The CDR3 sequence: CASSISGISDTQYF. The CDR3 DNA reads TGTGCCAGTAGTATTAGCGGGATCTCAGATACGCAGTATTTT.

This clone was detected only once. The V and J genes are TRBV10-3 and TRBJ2-5, with a weak D call TRBD2 (5 bases). Germline V gene lookup returns CDR1 ENHRY and CDR2 SYGVKD. The CDR3 has 15 residues. The V end lost 2 bases, the J end lost 3 bases, and 13 bases lay between the germline ends. The CDR3: CAISEVESGKETQYF. DNA of the CDR3: TGTGCCATCAGTGAGGTAGAGTCGGGGAAAGAGACCCAGTACTTC.

This chain connects TRBV19 to TRBJ2-1; TRBD2 aligns across 10 bases. The germline V gene encodes CDR1 LNHDA and CDR2 SQIVND (reference sequence). The length of the CDR3 is 17 residues. V dropped 4 bases and J dropped 4; count of bases not matched to a gene: 10. In nucleotides, the CDR3 is TGTGCCAGTAGTAAAAGGAGCGGGAGGGCAATTTACAATGAGCAGTTCTTC. Translation: CASSKRSGRAIYNEQFF.

CDR3 sequence reads: CASSATYEQYF. In DNA, the CDR3 is TGTGCCAGCAGTGCAACCTACGAGCAGTACTTC. The genes are TRBV25-1 and TRBJ2-7; D ambiguous. V was trimmed by 4 bases and J by 2 bases, leaving 3 bases between them. The V gene's germline CDR1 is MGHDK and CDR2 SYGVNS. The CDR3 has 11 amino acids.

The gene calls are TRBV11-3 and TRBJ2-2, with 8 positions matching TRBD2. The trim removed 3 bases at V and 0 bases at J, leaving 3 bases unmatched. The CDR3 covers 16 residues. From germline, CDR1 is SGHNT and CDR2 YENEEA. The CDR3: CASSLIGGANTGELFF. Here the CDR3 DNA reads TGTGCCAGCAGCTTGATCGGGGGGGCGAACACCGGGGAGCTGTTTTTT. The full variable domain, its missing parts supplied by reference TRBV11-3 and TRBJ2-2, is EAGVVQSPRYKIIEKKQPVAFWCNPISGHNTLYWYLQNLGQGPELLIRYENEEAVDDSQLPKDRFSAERLKGVDSTLKIQPAELGDSAVYLCASSLIGGANTGELFFGEGSRLTVL.

The J gene is TRBJ2-1, the V gene TRBV6-6, with unresolved D. The length of the CDR3 is 13 residues. Per the germline V gene, CDR1 is MNHNY and CDR2 is SVGAGI (reference sequence). Trimming took 6 bases from V and 4 from J, leaving 10 bases between them. The CDR3 reads CASSLYSYNEQFF. CDR3 sequence (DNA): TGTGCCAGCAGCCTATATTCGTACAATGAGCAGTTCTTC.

V usage is TRBV7-8 and J usage is TRBJ2-7; D remains unclear. V lost 2 bases to trimming and J lost 2 bases, with 4 bases between them. Germline CDR1 reads SGHVS; CDR2 reads FQNEAQ. The CDR3 covers 12 residues. CDR3 nucleotides: TGTGCCAGCAGCTTACTCGCCTACGAGCAGTACTTC. Encoded protein: CASSLLAYEQYF. The full variable domain, in which reference TRBV7-8 and TRBJ2-7 provide the parts outside the CDR3, is GAGVSQSPRYKVAKRGQDVALRCDPISGHVSLFWYQQALGQGPEFLTYFQNEAQLDKSGLPSDRFFAERPEGSVSTLKIQRTQQEDSAVYLCASSLLAYEQYFGPGTRLTVT.

The CDR3 region is CASSPGPSEEKLFF. As DNA, the CDR3 is TGTGCCAGCTCACCGGGCCCCAGTGAGGAAAAACTGTTTTTT. The chain uses TRBV18 and TRBJ1-4, with unresolved D. V was pared by 3 bases and J by 8 bases, with 13 bases between. The V gene's germline CDR1 is KGHSH and CDR2 LQKENI. The CDR3 length is 14 residues.